The next 21 T cell receptor beta chains were all read from a single sample in a study of shared clonotypes between healthy human individuals. Only in-frame clones appear in the TCRdb table, and some are missing; sequencing was by immunoSEQ multiplex PCR. The sample has over a million clones; 95% to 99% are singletons. Sequenced: naive CD4+ T cells sorted from blood. The subset was: CD45RA+ positively selected. The source is a man between 25 and 39 years old in good health.

The chain combines TRBV28 with TRBJ2-7; possible D gene TRBD1, 6 bases. The CDR3 runs 17 residues. The germline V gene encodes CDR1 MDHEN and CDR2 SYDVKM. The V end lost 7 bases, the J end lost 3 bases, and 25 bases lay between the germline ends. The CDR3 region has the DNA TGTGCCAGCACCGGTGGGGCCTTAGACAGGTTAAACTACGAGCAGTACTTC. This gives the protein CASTGGALDRLNYEQYF.

This sequence joins TRBV7-9 and TRBJ2-7, with 9 bases that match TRBD1. Trimming removed 5 bases from V and 6 bases from J; junction bases left unmatched: 11. CDR1 SEHNR and CDR2 FQNEAQ come from the germline V gene (reference sequence). This CDR3 is 15 amino acids long. The CDR3 coding sequence is TGTGCCAGCAGCGACACCGGGACAGGGAGTCGCGAGCAGTACTTC. Its protein product is CASSDTGTGSREQYF. Drawing the rest from reference TRBV7-9 and TRBJ2-7, the complete variable domain is DTGVSQNPRHKITKRGQNVTFRCDPISEHNRLYWYRQTLGQGPEFLTYFQNEAQLEKSRLLSDRFSAERPKGSFSTLEIQRTEQGDSAMYLCASSDTGTGSREQYFGPGTRLTVT.

This chain links TRBV5-1 with TRBJ1-2; a possible D gene is TRBD1 (6 bases). With 3 bases removed from V and 3 bases from J, the gap between germline ends came to 18 bases. There are 16 residues in the CDR3. CDR1 and CDR2 from the germline V gene are SGHRS and YFSETQ. The CDR3 here is CASSSLAFGGDYGYTF. In DNA form, the CDR3 reads TGCGCCAGCAGCTCCCTAGCGTTCGGGGGCGACTATGGCTACACCTTC. The full variable domain, with the rest looked up from reference TRBV5-1 and TRBJ1-2, is KAGVTQTPRYLIKTRGQQVTLSCSPISGHRSVSWYQQTPGQGLQFLFEYFSETQRNKGNFPGRFSGRQFSNSRSEMNVSTLELGDSALYLCASSSLAFGGDYGYTFGSGTRLTVV.

Of note for this clone: The same CDR3 can be traced to other DNA sequences in this sample. This sequence joins TRBV18 and TRBJ2-7; D might be TRBD2 (5 bases). The germline gives CDR1 KGHSH, CDR2 LQKENI. The ends were cut back, 2 bases at V and 1 base at J, with 9 bases in the middle. The CDR3 spans 14 residues. In nucleotides, the CDR3 is TGTGCCAGCTCACCAAGGGAGACATCCTACGAGCAGTACTTC. Translation gives CASSPRETSYEQYF.

This sequence joins TRBV18 and TRBJ1-3, with D unresolved. The CDR3 loop spans 17 amino acids. Germline loops: CDR1 KGHSH, CDR2 LQKENI. V was pared by 3 bases and J by 4 bases, with 19 bases between. CDR3 coding DNA: TGTGCCAGCTCACCCATGGAGCTCAGCGCTTTCGGAAACACCATATATTTT. Translated, it gives CASSPMELSAFGNTIYF. The complete variable domain, with remaining parts taken from reference TRBV18 and TRBJ1-3, reads NAGVMQNPRHLVRRRGQEARLRCSPMKGHSHVYWYRQLPEEGLKFMVYLQKENIIDESGMPKERFSAEFPKEGPSILRIQQVVRGDSAAYFCASSPMELSAFGNTIYFGEGSWLTVV.

The chain links TRBV9 to TRBJ2-3; D is unresolved. CDR1 is SGDLS, CDR2 YYNGEE, per germline. There are 14 residues in the CDR3. Trimming took 0 bases from V and 5 from J, leaving 10 bases between them. This CDR3 reads CASSVDNWGDTQYF. The CDR3, as DNA: TGTGCCAGCAGCGTAGACAATTGGGGAGATACGCAGTATTTT.

This clone was observed a handful of times. This chain links TRBV5-1 with TRBJ1-2, with TRBD1 identical over 8 bases. Per the germline V gene, CDR1 is SGHRS and CDR2 is YFSETQ. This CDR3 comprises 15 residues. The V gene end was trimmed by 4 bases and the J gene end by 4 bases; junction bases not matched to a gene: 9. The CDR3: CASSHTGQGFYGYTF. For the CDR3, the DNA is TGCGCCAGCAGCCACACTGGACAGGGTTTCTATGGCTACACCTTC.

Comment on this clone: Other DNA sequences in the same sample also yield this CDR3. The chain links TRBV20-1 to TRBJ2-1; D uncertain. V was clipped by 6 bases and J by 4 bases, with 7 bases between them. Germline assignment: CDR1 DFQATT and CDR2 SNEGSKA (reference sequence). The CDR3 covers 11 residues. The CDR3 DNA reads TGCAGTGCCTCCTCTTACAATGAGCAGTTCTTC. It encodes CSASSYNEQFF.

The chain has TRBV7-3 and TRBJ2-6; D possibly corresponds to TRBD2 (5 bases). Germline V CDR1 and CDR2: SGHTA, FQGTGA. Trimming left V 5 bases short and J 1 base short, with 18 bases between. The CDR3 totals 18 residues. The CDR3 here is CASSPIQQRGSGANVLTF. The CDR3 coding sequence is TGTGCCAGCAGCCCCATTCAGCAACGGGGATCTGGGGCCAACGTCCTGACTTTC.

The CDR3 is CASSVESRGEAFF. CDR3 sequence (DNA): TGTGCCAGCAGCGTAGAATCTAGGGGGGAAGCTTTCTTT. The J gene is TRBJ1-1, the V gene TRBV9; a possible D gene is TRBD1 (6 bases). Deletions cut 0 bases from V and 8 bases from J, with 11 bases between. CDR1 is SGDLS and CDR2 is YYNGEE in the germline V gene. The CDR3 loop spans 13 amino acids.

The chain carries TRBV6-5 and TRBJ1-1; D is unclear. The CDR3 is 14 amino acids. Germline CDR1 MNHEY, CDR2 SVGAGI. The germline V and J ends were trimmed by 2 bases and 1 base, with 8 bases remaining between them. The CDR3 sequence is CASSYRPENTEAFF. DNA of the CDR3: TGTGCCAGCAGTTACCGTCCCGAGAACACTGAAGCTTTCTTT.

This chain links TRBV7-7 with TRBJ2-3, with 9 bases fitting TRBD2. There are 18 residues in the CDR3. Germline values: CDR1 SSHAT, CDR2 FNYEAQ (reference sequence). With 5 bases clipped from V and 1 base from J, the junction kept 13 bases outside the gene matches. The chain's CDR3 is CASSLGLARRSGTDTQYF. The DNA for the CDR3 is TGTGCCAGCAGCCTCGGACTAGCGAGGAGGTCCGGCACAGATACGCAGTATTTT.

This clone was detected only once. The chain carries TRBV19 and TRBJ1-1; unclear D gene. Germline assignment: CDR1 LNHDA and CDR2 SQIVND (reference sequence). The CDR3 length is 14 residues. Trimming cost V 6 bases and J 5 bases, with 16 bases left between them. The CDR3 here is CASSDTLLGTEAFF. The CDR3 DNA reads TGTGCCAGTAGCGATACCTTATTGGGGACTGAAGCTTTCTTT. Full variable domain (rest looked up from reference TRBV19 and TRBJ1-1): DGGITQSPKYLFRKEGQNVTLSCEQNLNHDAMYWYRQDPGQGLRLIYYSQIVNDFQKGDIAEGYSVSREKKESFPLTVTSAQKNPTAFYLCASSDTLLGTEAFFGQGTRLTVV.

The rearrangement uses TRBV5-1 and TRBJ1-2, with a possible D match to TRBD1 (5 bases). The V end lost 1 base, the J end lost 8 bases, and 9 bases lay between the germline ends. The CDR3 sequence is 12 residues long. From germline, CDR1 is SGHRS and CDR2 YFSETQ. The CDR3 region is CASSLTQGGYTF. DNA of the CDR3: TGCGCCAGCAGCTTGACCCAGGGAGGCTACACCTTC. The variable domain in full, with the rest retrieved from reference TRBV5-1 and TRBJ1-2, is KAGVTQTPRYLIKTRGQQVTLSCSPISGHRSVSWYQQTPGQGLQFLFEYFSETQRNKGNFPGRFSGRQFSNSRSEMNVSTLELGDSALYLCASSLTQGGYTFGSGTRLTVV.

The chain recombines TRBV6-5 with TRBJ2-2; D possibly matches TRBD1 or TRBD2 (6 bases each). This CDR3 has 16 amino acids. The V end lost 4 bases, the J end lost 6 bases, and 18 bases lay between the germline ends. Looked up from germline, CDR1 is MNHEY and CDR2 is SVGAGI. The CDR3 loop is CASSWASGAPSGELFF. The CDR3 DNA is TGTGCCAGCAGTTGGGCATCGGGGGCGCCGTCCGGGGAGCTGTTTTTT.

The CDR3 spells CASSKGSRESSYEQYF. The CDR3 DNA follows: TGTGCCAGCAGCAAAGGGTCCAGGGAGAGCTCCTACGAGCAGTACTTC. V is TRBV21-1 and J is TRBJ2-7. TRBV21-1 is reported as a pseudogene. This CDR3 is built from 16 residues.

This clone has only one observation. The CDR3 region is CASSWSGANVLTF. Here the CDR3 DNA reads TGTGCCAGCAGTTGGTCTGGGGCCAACGTCCTGACTTTC. This chain connects TRBV28 to TRBJ2-6; no firm D call. V was clipped by 4 bases and J by 1 base, with 2 bases between them. This CDR3 spans 13 amino acids. Germline-derived CDR1 and CDR2 are MDHEN and SYDVKM.

V is TRBV7-3 and J is TRBJ2-7; tentative D call: TRBD2 (7 bases). Trimming took off 1 base at V and 6 bases at J, with 10 bases between the two ends. Germline V lookup: CDR1 SGHTA, CDR2 FQGTGA. CDR3 length: 13 amino acids. The CDR3 DNA reads TGTGCCAGCAGCTTAAACAGGGAGGGCGAGCAGTACTTC. This encodes CASSLNREGEQYF.

V usage is TRBV9 and J usage is TRBJ2-5; 7 nucleotides align to TRBD2. Losses at the gene ends were 4 bases for V and 5 bases for J; bases not matched to a gene: 8. This CDR3 contains 14 residues. Germline values: CDR1 SGDLS, CDR2 YYNGEE. CDR3 DNA sequence: TGTGCCAGCAGCCCTCAGACTAGCCGGGAGACCCAGTACTTC. Translating gives CASSPQTSRETQYF. Based on the CDR3 plus reference TRBV9 and TRBJ2-5, the full variable domain is DSGVTQTPKHLITATGQRVTLRCSPRSGDLSVYWYQQSLDQGLQFLIQYYNGEERAKGNILERFSAQQFPDLHSELNLSSLELGDSALYFCASSPQTSRETQYFGPGTRLLVL.

The V and J genes are TRBV6-5 and TRBJ2-7; possible D gene TRBD1, 5 bases. The CDR3 has 12 residues. V lost 5 bases and J 13 bases, leaving 18 bases between the germline ends. Per germline, CDR1 MNHEY and CDR2 SVGAGI. The CDR3 spells CASSRAKGQLYF. The CDR3, as DNA: TGTGCCAGCAGTAGAGCCAAGGGGCAGTTATACTTC.

This clone is a singleton in its sample. V gene TRBV7-8 combines with J gene TRBJ2-7, with unresolved D. With 4 bases removed from V and 0 bases from J, the gap between germline ends came to 10 bases. Germline V lookup: CDR1 SGHVS, CDR2 FQNEAQ. The CDR3 is made up of 14 amino acids. The CDR3 sequence is CASSSDFVSYEQYF. The CDR3 DNA reads as TGTGCCAGCAGCTCCGATTTCGTCTCCTACGAGCAGTACTTC.